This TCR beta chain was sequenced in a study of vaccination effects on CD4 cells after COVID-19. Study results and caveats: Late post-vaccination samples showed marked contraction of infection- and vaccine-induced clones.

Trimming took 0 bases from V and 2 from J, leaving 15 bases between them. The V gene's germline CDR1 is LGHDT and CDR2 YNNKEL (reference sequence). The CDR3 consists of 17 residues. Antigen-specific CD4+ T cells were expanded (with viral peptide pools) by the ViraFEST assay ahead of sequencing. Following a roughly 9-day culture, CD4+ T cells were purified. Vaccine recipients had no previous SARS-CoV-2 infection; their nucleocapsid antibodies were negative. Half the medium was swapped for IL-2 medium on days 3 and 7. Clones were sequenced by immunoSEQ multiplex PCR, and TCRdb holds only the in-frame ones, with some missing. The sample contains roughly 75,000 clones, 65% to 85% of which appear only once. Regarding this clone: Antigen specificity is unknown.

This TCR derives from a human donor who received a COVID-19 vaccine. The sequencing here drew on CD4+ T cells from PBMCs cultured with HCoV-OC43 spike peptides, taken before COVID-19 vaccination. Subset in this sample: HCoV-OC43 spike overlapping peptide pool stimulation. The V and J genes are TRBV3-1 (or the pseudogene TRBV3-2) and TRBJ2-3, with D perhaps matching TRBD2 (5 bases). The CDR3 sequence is CASSQDRPAEHTDTQYF. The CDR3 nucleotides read TGTGCCAGCAGCCAAGATCGGCCAGCGGAGCACACAGATACGCAGTATTTT.